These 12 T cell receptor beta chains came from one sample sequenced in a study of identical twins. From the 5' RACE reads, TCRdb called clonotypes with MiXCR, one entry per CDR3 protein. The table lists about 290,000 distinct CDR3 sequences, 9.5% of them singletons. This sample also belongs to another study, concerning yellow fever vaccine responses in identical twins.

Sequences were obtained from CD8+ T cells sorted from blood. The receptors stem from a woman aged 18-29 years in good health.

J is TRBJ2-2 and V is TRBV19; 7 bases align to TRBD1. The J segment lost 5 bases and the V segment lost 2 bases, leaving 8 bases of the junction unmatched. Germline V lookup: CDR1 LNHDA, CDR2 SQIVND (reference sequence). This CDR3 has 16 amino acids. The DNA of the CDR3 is TGTGCCAGTAGTATATCACCACAGGGGTTGACCGGGGAGCTGTTTTTT. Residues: CASSISPQGLTGELFF.

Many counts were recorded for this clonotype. The CDR3 reads CASSISGDSYEQYF. The CDR3, as DNA: TGTGCCAGTAGTATATCAGGGGACTCCTACGAGCAGTACTTC. The V gene is TRBV19, the J gene TRBJ2-7; D perhaps matches TRBD1 (6 bases). Deletions cut 2 bases from V and 0 bases from J, with 8 bases between. The V gene's germline CDR1 is LNHDA and CDR2 SQIVND (reference sequence). CDR3 length: 14 residues.

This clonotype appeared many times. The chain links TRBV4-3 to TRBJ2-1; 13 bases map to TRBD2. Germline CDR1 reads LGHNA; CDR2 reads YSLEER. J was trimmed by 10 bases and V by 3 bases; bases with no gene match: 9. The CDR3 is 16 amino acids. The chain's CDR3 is CASSQELAGGPLEQFF. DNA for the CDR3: TGCGCCAGCAGCCAGGAACTAGCGGGAGGGCCTTTAGAGCAGTTCTTC.

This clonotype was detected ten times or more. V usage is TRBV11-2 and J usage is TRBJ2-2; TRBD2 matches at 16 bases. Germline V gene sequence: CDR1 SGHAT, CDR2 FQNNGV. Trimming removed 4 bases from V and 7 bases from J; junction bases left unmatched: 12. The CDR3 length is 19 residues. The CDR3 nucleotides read TGTGCCAGCAGCTCGGGGACTAGCGGGGGGGCTCGAGAAGGCGGGGAGCTGTTTTTT. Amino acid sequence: CASSSGTSGGAREGGELFF.

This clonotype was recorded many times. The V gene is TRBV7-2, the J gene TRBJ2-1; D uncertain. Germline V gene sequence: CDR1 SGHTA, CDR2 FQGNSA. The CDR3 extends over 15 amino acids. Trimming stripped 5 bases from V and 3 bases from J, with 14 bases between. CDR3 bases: TGTGCCAGCAGCGAAAGCTCCTTTAACTACAATGAGCAGTTCTTC. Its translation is CASSESSFNYNEQFF.

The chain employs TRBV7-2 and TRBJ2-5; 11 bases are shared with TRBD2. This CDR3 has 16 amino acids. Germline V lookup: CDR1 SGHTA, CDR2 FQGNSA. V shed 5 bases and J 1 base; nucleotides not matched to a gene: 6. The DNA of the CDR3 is TGTGCCAGCAGCCAAGTAGCGGGGGGGCCCCAAGAGACCCAGTACTTC. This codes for CASSQVAGGPQETQYF.

CDR3 in amino acids: CASSFEGNYGYTF. The CDR3 DNA is TGTGCCAGCAGCTTTGAAGGGAACTATGGCTACACCTTC. The chain couples TRBV7-9 to TRBJ1-2; D remains ambiguous. The V gene's germline CDR1 is SEHNR and CDR2 FQNEAQ (reference sequence). Deletions cut 3 bases from V and 2 bases from J, with 7 bases between. The CDR3 covers 13 residues.

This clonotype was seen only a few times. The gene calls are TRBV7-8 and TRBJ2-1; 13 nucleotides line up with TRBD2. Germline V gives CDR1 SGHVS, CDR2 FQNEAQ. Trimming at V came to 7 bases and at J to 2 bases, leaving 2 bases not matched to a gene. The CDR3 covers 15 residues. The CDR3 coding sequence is TGTGCCAGCACACTAGCGGGAGGGACCTACAATGAGCAGTTCTTC. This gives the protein CASTLAGGTYNEQFF.

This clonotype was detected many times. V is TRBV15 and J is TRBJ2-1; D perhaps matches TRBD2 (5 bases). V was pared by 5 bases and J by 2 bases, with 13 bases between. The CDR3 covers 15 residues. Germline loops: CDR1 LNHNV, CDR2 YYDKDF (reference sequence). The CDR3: CATSDGVDPYNEQFF. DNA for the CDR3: TGTGCCACCAGCGACGGGGTAGACCCCTACAATGAGCAGTTCTTC.

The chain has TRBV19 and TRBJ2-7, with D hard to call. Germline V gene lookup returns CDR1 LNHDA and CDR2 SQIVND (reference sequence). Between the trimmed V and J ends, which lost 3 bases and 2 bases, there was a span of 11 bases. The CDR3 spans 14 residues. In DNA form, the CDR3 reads TGTGCCAGTAGTATGTGGGCAGGCGCCTACGAGCAGTACTTC. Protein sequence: CASSMWAGAYEQYF.

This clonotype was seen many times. CDR3 sequence: CASSQWDRGPYEQYF. CDR3 coding DNA: TGCGCCAGCAGCCAATGGGACAGGGGACCCTACGAGCAGTACTTC. This rearrangement joins TRBV4-3 to TRBJ2-7; 10 bases match TRBD1. Germline V CDR1 and CDR2: LGHNA, YSLEER. The CDR3 is made up of 15 amino acids. Trimming removed 2 bases from V and 2 bases from J; junction bases left unmatched: 3.

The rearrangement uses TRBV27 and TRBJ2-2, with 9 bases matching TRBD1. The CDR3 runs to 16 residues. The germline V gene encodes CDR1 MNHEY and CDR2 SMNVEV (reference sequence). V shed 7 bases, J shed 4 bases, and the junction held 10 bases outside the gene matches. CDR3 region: CASNKHGTGSTGELFF. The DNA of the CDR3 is TGTGCCAGCAACAAACATGGGACAGGGAGCACCGGGGAGCTGTTTTTT.